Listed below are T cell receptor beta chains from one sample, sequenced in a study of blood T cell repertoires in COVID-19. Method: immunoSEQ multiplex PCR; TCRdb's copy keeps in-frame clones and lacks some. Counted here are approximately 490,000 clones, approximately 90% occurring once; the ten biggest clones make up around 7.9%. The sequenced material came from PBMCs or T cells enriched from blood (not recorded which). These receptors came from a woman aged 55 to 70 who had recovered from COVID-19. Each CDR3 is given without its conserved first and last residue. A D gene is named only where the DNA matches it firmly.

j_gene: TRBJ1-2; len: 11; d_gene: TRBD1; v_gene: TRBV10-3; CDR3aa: AIGVGTGEDYT
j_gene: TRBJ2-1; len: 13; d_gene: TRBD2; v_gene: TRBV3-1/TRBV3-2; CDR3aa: ASSQGLASGGEQF
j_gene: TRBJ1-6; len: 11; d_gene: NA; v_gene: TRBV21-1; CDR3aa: AGGGGANSPLH
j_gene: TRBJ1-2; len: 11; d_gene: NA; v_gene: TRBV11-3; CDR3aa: ASTGSANYGYT
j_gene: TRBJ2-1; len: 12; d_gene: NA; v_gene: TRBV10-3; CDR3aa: AIRAEGGRSEQF
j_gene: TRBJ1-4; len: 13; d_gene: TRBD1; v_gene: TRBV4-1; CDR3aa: ASSRQGAPQEKLF
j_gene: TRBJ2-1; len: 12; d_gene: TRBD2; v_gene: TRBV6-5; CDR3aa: ASSRRTSVYEQF
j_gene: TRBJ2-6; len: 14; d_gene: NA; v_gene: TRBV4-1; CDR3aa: ASSQGWSSGANVLT
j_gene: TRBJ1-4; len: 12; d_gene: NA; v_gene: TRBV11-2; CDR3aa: ASRQDPQGGKLF
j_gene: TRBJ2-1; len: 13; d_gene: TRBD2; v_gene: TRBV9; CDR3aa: ASTAGTSGVNEQF
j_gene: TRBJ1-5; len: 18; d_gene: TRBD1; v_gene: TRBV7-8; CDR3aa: ASSLARTGWDMNSNQPQH
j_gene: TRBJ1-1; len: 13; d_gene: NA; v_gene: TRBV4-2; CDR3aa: ASSQETTLNTEAF
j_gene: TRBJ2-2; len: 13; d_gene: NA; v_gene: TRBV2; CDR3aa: ASSRGLSGTGELF
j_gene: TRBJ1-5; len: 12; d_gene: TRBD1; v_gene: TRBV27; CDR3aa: ASSRDRFNQPQH
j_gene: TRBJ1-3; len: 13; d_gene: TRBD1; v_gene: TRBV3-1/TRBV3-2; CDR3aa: ASSHADRGLDTIY
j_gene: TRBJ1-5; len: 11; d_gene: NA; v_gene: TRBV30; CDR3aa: AWSPGGGQPQH
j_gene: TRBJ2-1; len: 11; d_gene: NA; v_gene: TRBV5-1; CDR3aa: ASSQTSGNEQF